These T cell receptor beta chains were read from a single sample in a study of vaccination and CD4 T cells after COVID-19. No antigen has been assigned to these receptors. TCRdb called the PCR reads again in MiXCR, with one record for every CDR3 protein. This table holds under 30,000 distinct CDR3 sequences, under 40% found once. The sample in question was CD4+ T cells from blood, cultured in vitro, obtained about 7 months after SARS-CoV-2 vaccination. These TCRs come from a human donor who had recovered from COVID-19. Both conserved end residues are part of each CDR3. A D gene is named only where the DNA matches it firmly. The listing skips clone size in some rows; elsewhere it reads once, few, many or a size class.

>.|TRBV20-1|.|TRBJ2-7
TGCAGTGCTTTTAAAACAGGGAGCGAGCAGTACTTC
CSAFKTGSEQYF
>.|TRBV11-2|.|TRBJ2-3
TGTGTCAGCAGCCGATACTTCGGTACGCAGTATTTT
CVSSRYFGTQYF
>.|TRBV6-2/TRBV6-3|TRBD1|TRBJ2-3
TGTGCCAGCAGTTGTCAACCTGGACAGGGACGATGCACAGATACGCAGTATTTT
CASSCQPGQGRCTDTQYF
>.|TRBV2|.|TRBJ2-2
TGTGCCAGCCGTGCGCGGAGCACAAGGACCGGGGAGCTGTTTTTT
CASRARSTRTGELFF
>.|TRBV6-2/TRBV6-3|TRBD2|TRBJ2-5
TGTGCCAGCAGTTACGGACTAGCGGGAGTAACCCAGTACTTC
CASSYGLAGVTQYF
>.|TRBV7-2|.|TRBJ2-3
TGTGCCAGCAGCTACTCAAGGGGGGATACGCAGTATTTT
CASSYSRGDTQYF
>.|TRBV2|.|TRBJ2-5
TGTGCCAGCCGGACTGAAGAGACCCAGTACTTC
CASRTEETQYF
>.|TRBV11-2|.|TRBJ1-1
TGTGCCAGCAGCCCCGACCGGGACACTGAAGCTTTCTTT
CASSPDRDTEAFF
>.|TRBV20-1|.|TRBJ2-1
TGCAGTGCTGGGGTTGTAGTAGCTGGGGGGGAGCAGTTCTTC
CSAGVVVAGGEQFF
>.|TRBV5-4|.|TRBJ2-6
TGTGCCAGCAGCATAGCCATGCAACAGGGGGCCAACGTCCTGACTTTC
CASSIAMQQGANVLTF
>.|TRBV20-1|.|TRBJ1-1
TGCAGTGCTAGCGGGGGGACCAACACTGAAGCTTTCTTT
CSASGGTNTEAFF
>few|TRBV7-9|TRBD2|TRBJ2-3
TGTGCCAGCAGCTCCTTACCTAGCGGGCCTTACACAGATACGCAGTATTTT
CASSSLPSGPYTDTQYF
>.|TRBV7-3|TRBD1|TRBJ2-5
TGTGCCAGCAGCTTAACTCGCGACAGGGCGGTGGAGACCCAGTACTTC
CASSLTRDRAVETQYF
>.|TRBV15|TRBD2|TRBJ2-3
TGTGCCACCAGCAGAGGGGGTGTAGGGAGCGGGAGGACCACAGATACGCAGTATTTT
CATSRGGVGSGRTTDTQYF
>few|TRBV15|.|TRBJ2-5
TGTGCCACCAGCAGAGTCCGGCGAGAGACCCAGTACTTC
CATSRVRRETQYF
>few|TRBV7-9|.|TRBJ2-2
TGTGCCAGCAGGCCGGGTTTTACCGGGGAGCTGTTTTTT
CASRPGFTGELFF
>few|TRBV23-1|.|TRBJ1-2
TGCGCCAGCAGTCACGGACAATTCTATGGCTACACCTTC
CASSHGQFYGYTF
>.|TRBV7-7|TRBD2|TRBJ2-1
TGTGCTAGCAGCTTTGGTTCTAGCGGTTCCTACAATGAGCAGTTCTTC
CASSFGSSGSYNEQFF
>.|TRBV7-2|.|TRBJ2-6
TGTGCCAGCTCCACCCAGGCGTCTGGGGCCAACGTCCTGACTTTC
CASSTQASGANVLTF
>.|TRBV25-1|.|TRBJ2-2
TGTGCCAGCAGTGGTTACAGGGCCGCCGGGGAGCTGTTTTTT
CASSGYRAAGELFF
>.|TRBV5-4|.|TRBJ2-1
TGTGCCAGCAGCTTGCGGAAACTAGGGGCAAATGAGCAGTTCTTC
CASSLRKLGANEQFF
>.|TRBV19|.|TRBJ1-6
TGTGCCAGTACCAGGGGAAAGGCCTATAATTCACCCCTCCACTTT
CASTRGKAYNSPLHF
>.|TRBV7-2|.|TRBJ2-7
TGTGCCAGCAGCTCCCCCGGGGAGTGGCAGCCGTACTTC
CASSSPGEWQPYF
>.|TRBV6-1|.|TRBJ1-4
TGTGCCAGCAGCTTAGGGGGGTTTGGGGAAAAACTGTTTTTT
CASSLGGFGEKLFF
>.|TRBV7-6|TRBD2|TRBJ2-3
TGTGCCAGCAGCTTAGTACGACTAGCGGGAGAGTCAGATACGCAGTATTTT
CASSLVRLAGESDTQYF
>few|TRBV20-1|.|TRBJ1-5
TGCAGTGCTAGAGATGCAGATCAGCCCCAGCATTTT
CSARDADQPQHF
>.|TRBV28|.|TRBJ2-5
TGTGCCAGCAGTTTGGGGGCGCTAGAGACCCAGTACTTC
CASSLGALETQYF
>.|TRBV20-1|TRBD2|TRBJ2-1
TGCAGTGCTAGAGTCCCTGGCGGGAGGAGTTACAATGAGCAGTTCTTC
CSARVPGGRSYNEQFF
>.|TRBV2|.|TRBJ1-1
TGTGCCAGCGCCGTTCGGGGGGGAACCAACACTGAAGCTTTCTTT
CASAVRGGTNTEAFF
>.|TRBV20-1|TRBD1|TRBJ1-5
TGCAGTGCTAGAGATCCCCTGACAGGACAGGGAAATCAGCCCCAGCATTTT
CSARDPLTGQGNQPQHF
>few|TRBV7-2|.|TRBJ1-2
TGTGCCAGCAGCTTAGCCAGGGATCTTTATGGCTACACCTTC
CASSLARDLYGYTF
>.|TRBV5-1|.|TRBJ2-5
TGCGCCAGCACTCCTCTATACGGGTCGTCGGCGCAAGAGACCCAGTACTTC
CASTPLYGSSAQETQYF
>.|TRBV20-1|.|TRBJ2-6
TGCAGTGCGAATTGGGTTCAATTCTCTGGGGCCAACGTCCTGACTTTC
CSANWVQFSGANVLTF
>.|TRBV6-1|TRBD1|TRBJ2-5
TGTGCCAGCAGTGGAAGGGGGCCGCAAGAGACCCAGTACTTC
CASSGRGPQETQYF
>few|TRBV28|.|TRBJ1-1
TGTGCCAGCAGCCTGGACACAAACACTGAAGCTTTCTTT
CASSLDTNTEAFF
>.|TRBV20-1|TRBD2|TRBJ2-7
TGCAGTGCTAGAGATGTAGCGGGAGTACAGTACGAGCAGTACTTC
CSARDVAGVQYEQYF
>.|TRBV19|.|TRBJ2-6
TGTGCCAGTAAACCCCTGACAGCTTCTGGGGCCAACGTCCTGACTTTC
CASKPLTASGANVLTF
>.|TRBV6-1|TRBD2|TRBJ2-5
TGTGCCAGCAGGACAAGACTAGCCCACCGTGGAGAGACCCAGTACTTC
CASRTRLAHRGETQYF
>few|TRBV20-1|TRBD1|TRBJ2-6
TGCAGTGCTAGAGGACAGGGTGTTACCGGGGCCAACGTCCTGACTTTC
CSARGQGVTGANVLTF
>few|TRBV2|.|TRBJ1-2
TGTGCCAGCAGTAGGGACACCGATGGCTACACCTTC
CASSRDTDGYTF
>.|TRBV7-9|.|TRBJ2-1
TGTGCCAGCACAGCTTATCGGCGATCGGTGAGCTCCTACAATGAGCAGTTCTTC
CASTAYRRSVSSYNEQFF
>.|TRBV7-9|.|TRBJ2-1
TGTGCCAGCAGCTGGAGGAGGCACAATGAGCAGTTCTTC
CASSWRRHNEQFF
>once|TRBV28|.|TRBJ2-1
TGTGCCAGCAGTTCGGCCGGGACGAGAGGTGTCGATGAGCAGTTCTTC
CASSSAGTRGVDEQFF
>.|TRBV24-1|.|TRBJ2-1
TGTGCCACCAGTGATTTCGGGGGACCCTACAATGAGCAGTTCTTC
CATSDFGGPYNEQFF
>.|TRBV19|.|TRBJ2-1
TGTGCCACGCGGGGTAGAGTAAACAATGAGCAGTTCTTC
CATRGRVNNEQFF
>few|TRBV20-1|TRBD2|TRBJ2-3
TGCAGTGTAGGGAGGGCGTCGAGGACAGATACGCAGTATTTT
CSVGRASRTDTQYF
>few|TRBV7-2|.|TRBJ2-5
TGTGCCAGCAGCTTAGGTTATCGCGGAGCGGGCCAAGAGACCCAGTACTTC
CASSLGYRGAGQETQYF
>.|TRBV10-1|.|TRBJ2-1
TGCGCCAGCAGTCCTACTGGGGGTAAGCAGTTCTTC
CASSPTGGKQFF
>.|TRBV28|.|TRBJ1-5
TGTGCCAGCAGCTCTTTAAAGGGGGATAGGCTGTATCAGCCCCAGCATTTT
CASSSLKGDRLYQPQHF